One sample yielded the 23 T cell receptor beta chains listed below, sequenced in a study of blood T cell repertoires in COVID-19. The method was immunoSEQ multiplex PCR; TCRdb's version includes in-frame clones alone and lacks a portion of them. The data hold approximately 300,000 clones, with roughly 86% observed a single time. The sequencing input was PBMCs or T cells enriched from blood (not recorded which). Source of these receptors: a woman aged 18-30 years who had recovered from COVID-19.

This chain joins TRBV13 and TRBJ2-7; the match to TRBD1 covers 8 bases. The length of the CDR3 is 15 residues. Germline CDR1 PRHDT, CDR2 FYEKMQ (reference sequence). V shed 3 bases, J shed 3 bases, and the junction held 7 bases outside the gene matches. Here the CDR3 DNA reads TGTGCCAGCAGCTTCCTGGACAGGGCCTACTACGAGCAGTACTTC. Its protein is CASSFLDRAYYEQYF.

The chain is built from TRBV5-1 and TRBJ1-5, with 7 nucleotides matching TRBD1. Germline V lookup: CDR1 SGHRS, CDR2 YFSETQ. The J segment lost 5 bases and the V segment lost 4 bases, leaving 6 bases of the junction unmatched. CDR3 length: 14 residues. The CDR3 region is CASSPGTDYQPQHF. In nucleotides, the CDR3 is TGCGCCAGCAGCCCCGGGACAGATTATCAGCCCCAGCATTTT.

CDR3 sequence: CASSLRGHSGNTIYF. For the CDR3, the DNA is TGTGCCAGCAGCTTAAGGGGACACTCTGGAAACACCATATATTTT. V usage is TRBV7-6 and J usage is TRBJ1-3; perhaps TRBD1 as D (6 bases). With 2 bases removed from V and 0 bases from J, the gap between germline ends came to 8 bases. Germline V lookup: CDR1 SGHVS, CDR2 FNYEAQ. The CDR3 length is 15 residues.

This clone was seen only once. The chain links TRBV10-3 to TRBJ2-1, with D possibly matching TRBD2 (5 bases). The V gene lost 2 bases and the J gene lost 7 bases, with 15 bases spanning the gap. The CDR3 consists of 15 residues. Germline CDR1 is ENHRY and CDR2 is SYGVKD. The CDR3 here is CAISEGETRRNEQFF. Here the CDR3 DNA reads TGTGCCATCAGTGAGGGCGAAACTAGAAGGAATGAGCAGTTCTTC.

The V gene is TRBV9, the J gene TRBJ2-2; a possible D gene is TRBD1 (5 bases). V dropped 4 bases and J dropped 6 bases, with 13 bases sitting between them. CDR1 is SGDLS, CDR2 YYNGEE, per germline. The CDR3 length is 14 residues. In DNA, the CDR3 is TGTGCCAGCAGCCTGGGGCAGGTCGCCGGGGAGCTGTTTTTT. Encoded protein: CASSLGQVAGELFF.

This clone has a handful of counts. The chain recombines TRBV2 with TRBJ2-2; TRBD2 might be the D (6 bases). The germline V gene encodes CDR1 SNHLY and CDR2 FYNNEI. This CDR3 is 16 amino acids long. Trimming took 5 bases from V and 4 from J, leaving 17 bases between them. CDR3 in amino acids: CASSPRDFRGTGELFF. Here the CDR3 DNA reads TGTGCCAGCAGTCCCCGGGACTTCCGGGGCACCGGGGAGCTGTTTTTT.

The gene calls are TRBV30 and TRBJ1-1, with D hard to call. The CDR3 is made up of 11 amino acids. Trimming left V 3 bases short and J 5 bases short, with 7 bases between. Germline-derived CDR1 and CDR2 are GTSNPN and SVGIG (reference sequence). CDR3 DNA sequence: TGTGCCTGGAGGAGCCTTACTGAAGCTTTCTTT. This codes for CAWRSLTEAFF.

The V call is TRBV7-2, the J call TRBJ2-4; the D is unclear. Germline values: CDR1 SGHTA, CDR2 FQGNSA. Between the trimmed V and J ends, which lost 3 bases and 0 bases, there was a span of 3 bases. The CDR3 consists of 13 residues. CDR3 in DNA: TGTGCCAGCAGCTTTCTAGCCAAAAACATTCAGTACTTC. Amino acids: CASSFLAKNIQYF.

The gene calls are TRBV7-6 and TRBJ2-2, with D maybe TRBD1 (5 bases). CDR3 length equals 15 residues. V dropped 1 base and J dropped 4 bases, with 10 bases sitting between them. Germline V lookup: CDR1 SGHVS, CDR2 FNYEAQ. CDR3 DNA sequence: TGTGCCAGCAGCTTAGAAGCAGGGCTCACCGGGGAGCTGTTTTTT. This sequence encodes CASSLEAGLTGELFF.

V is TRBV5-4 and J is TRBJ1-1; D unclear. The CDR3 loop spans 16 amino acids. Trimming left V 4 bases short and J 0 bases short, with 16 bases between. Looked up from germline, CDR1 is SGHNT and CDR2 is YYREEE (reference sequence). The CDR3 sequence is CASSPGPSIMNTEAFF. For the CDR3, the DNA is TGTGCCAGCAGCCCGGGTCCCTCAATCATGAACACTGAAGCTTTCTTT. The full variable domain, with the rest looked up from reference TRBV5-4 and TRBJ1-1, is ETGVTQSPTHLIKTRGQQVTLRCSSQSGHNTVSWYQQALGQGPQFIFQYYREEENGRGNFPPRFSGLQFPNYSSELNVNALELDDSALYLCASSPGPSIMNTEAFFGQGTRLTVV.

The CDR3 bases are TGTGCCAGCAGCCCCTGGACAGGCCCACAGTACGAGCAGTACTTC. Translation gives CASSPWTGPQYEQYF. The chain combines TRBV7-2 with TRBJ2-7, with 7 nucleotides matching TRBD1. CDR1 and CDR2 (germline): SGHTA, FQGNSA. The trim removed 5 bases at V and 4 bases at J, leaving 11 bases unmatched. The CDR3 length is 15 residues.

The chain recombines TRBV11-3 with TRBJ2-7; tentative D call: TRBD2 (6 bases). The CDR3 spans 14 residues. Germline V gene sequence: CDR1 SGHNT, CDR2 YENEEA. The ends were cut back, 7 bases at V and 3 bases at J, with 16 bases in the middle. The CDR3, as DNA: TGTGCCAGCACCGCGGGACGGAGTAGCTACGAGCAGTACTTC. Translated, it gives CASTAGRSSYEQYF.

V usage is TRBV10-3 and J usage is TRBJ2-5; 9 bases map to TRBD1. This CDR3 comprises 16 residues. The V gene end was trimmed by 2 bases and the J gene end by 5 bases; junction bases not matched to a gene: 9. The germline gives CDR1 ENHRY, CDR2 SYGVKD. The CDR3 loop reads CAISETGGGLGETQYF. For the CDR3, the DNA is TGTGCCATCAGTGAGACAGGGGGCGGTCTCGGTGAGACCCAGTACTTC.

The rearrangement links TRBV28 to TRBJ2-7; 14 nucleotides agree with TRBD2. Per germline, CDR1 MDHEN and CDR2 SYDVKM. V dropped 6 bases and J dropped 3; count of bases not matched to a gene: 16. The CDR3 has 19 residues. The CDR3 loop reads CASRISGLAGERPLYEQYF. The DNA of the CDR3 is TGTGCCAGCAGGATCTCGGGACTAGCGGGAGAAAGACCCCTCTACGAGCAGTACTTC. The whole variable domain, filled in from reference TRBV28 and TRBJ2-7, reads DVKVTQSSRYLVKRTGEKVFLECVQDMDHENMFWYRQDPGLGLRLIYFSYDVKMKEKGDIPEGYSVSREKKERFSLILESASTNQTSMYLCASRISGLAGERPLYEQYFGPGTRLTVT.

The chain is built from TRBV4-1 and TRBJ1-5; no reliable D call. The V end lost 0 bases, the J end lost 2 bases, and 14 bases lay between the germline ends. The germline V gene encodes CDR1 MGHRA and CDR2 YSYEKL. The CDR3 extends over 17 amino acids. CDR3 DNA: TGCGCCAGCAGCCAAGATGGCGGGTTAAGCGGCAATCAGCCCCAGCATTTT. Amino acid sequence: CASSQDGGLSGNQPQHF.

The rearrangement joins TRBV11-1 to TRBJ1-2; 8 nucleotides line up with TRBD1. The germline gives CDR1 SGHAT, CDR2 FQDESV (reference sequence). This CDR3 region has 13 residues. With 5 bases clipped from V and 4 bases from J, the junction kept 3 bases outside the gene matches. The CDR3: CASSARGLYGYTF. The CDR3 DNA is TGTGCCAGCAGCGCCAGGGGGCTCTATGGCTACACCTTC.

The J gene is TRBJ2-1, the V gene TRBV5-4, with D perhaps TRBD2 (7 bases). Germline CDR1 SGHNT, CDR2 YYREEE (reference sequence). With 2 bases removed from V and 9 bases from J, the gap between germline ends came to 12 bases. The CDR3 totals 13 residues. CDR3 in DNA: TGTGCCAGCAGCTTTGGGGGGGCCGTTGAGCAGTTCTTC. Its translation: CASSFGGAVEQFF.

DNA of the CDR3: TGTGCCAGTAGGACACTCCAGGCCTCCTACGAGCAGTACTTC. Encoded protein: CASRTLQASYEQYF. V usage is TRBV27 and J usage is TRBJ2-7, with D possibly matching TRBD1 (5 bases). The CDR3 is made up of 14 amino acids. V lost 9 bases to trimming and J lost 0 bases, with 15 bases between them. The germline CDR1 and CDR2 sequences are MNHEY and SMNVEV (reference sequence).

The chain is built from TRBV28 and TRBJ1-5; 7 bases fit TRBD1. Germline assignment: CDR1 MDHEN and CDR2 SYDVKM. Trimming cost V 5 bases and J 6 bases; bases outside gene matches: 7. CDR3 size: 14 residues. The CDR3 DNA is TGTGCCAGCAGTCTCGACAGGGTCCTTCAGCCCCAGCATTTT. It is translated as CASSLDRVLQPQHF.

This clone was detected once. The chain is built from TRBV30 and TRBJ2-7; 8 nucleotides match TRBD2. Germline CDR1 GTSNPN, CDR2 SVGIG (reference sequence). Trimming at V came to 4 bases and at J to 2 bases, leaving 7 bases not matched to a gene. The length of the CDR3 is 14 residues. The CDR3 DNA sequence: TGTGCCTGGAAGGTCGACGGGAGGGCCTACGAGCAGTACTTC. It translates to CAWKVDGRAYEQYF.

The chain carries TRBV3-1 (or the pseudogene TRBV3-2) and TRBJ2-3, with TRBD1 matching over 7 bases. Trimming removed 4 bases from V and 3 bases from J; junction bases left unmatched: 1. This CDR3 has 13 amino acids. Germline V gives CDR1 LGHDT, CDR2 YNNKEL (reference sequence). The chain's CDR3 is CASSRQGTDTQYF. The CDR3 DNA is TGTGCCAGCAGCCGACAGGGTACAGATACGCAGTATTTT.

This chain joins TRBV2 and TRBJ1-1; no reliable D call. V was shortened by 8 bases and J by 4 bases, with 11 bases between the two germline ends. The CDR3 is made up of 12 amino acids. CDR1 is SNHLY, CDR2 FYNNEI, per germline. The CDR3 nucleotides read TGTGCCAGCCCCGGGCGGGGCACTGAAGCTTTCTTT. This translates into CASPGRGTEAFF.

CDR3 sequence reads: CASSFGVPNYGYTF. The CDR3, as DNA: TGTGCCAGCAGTTTTGGAGTTCCTAACTATGGCTACACCTTC. The rearrangement uses TRBV27 and TRBJ1-2, with D unresolved. Germline CDR1 MNHEY, CDR2 SMNVEV (reference sequence). Trimming took off 3 bases at V and 0 bases at J, with 8 bases between the two ends. This CDR3 spans 14 amino acids.